In this sample, the clone carrying this TCR beta chain turned up many times. What it recognizes is unknown. CDR3 length: 13 residues. From germline, CDR1 is SQVTM and CDR2 ANQGSEA. V shed 1 base, J shed 5 bases, and the junction held 4 bases outside the gene matches. This sample stems from a study of blood T cells in healthy people across ages. Whole-study findings and limits: The study found more naive CD4+ cells and higher diversity in long-lived than aged donors.

Then a second PCR, running roughly 7 to 11 cycles, was carried out with a sample-barcoded 5' primer and a J-beta primer mix. There were at least 3 million CDR3-containing paired-end reads obtained from each sample. TCRdb reprocessed the 5' RACE reads via MiXCR and lists one record per CDR3 protein. The sample includes hundreds of thousands of distinct CDR3 sequences, approximately 21% of them seen just once. It was approximately 9 milliliters of peripheral blood that were drawn from each donor. A minimum of 6 million PBMCs was isolated per sample. The sample taken for sequencing was blood. The chain links TRBV29-1 to TRBJ2-5, with 7 bases aligning to TRBD2. The sequence derives from a man aged 70 or older in good health. Written as DNA, the CDR3 is TGCAGCGTTGAAGTGGGGAGGGGCGAGACCCAGTACTTC. Its protein is CSVEVGRGETQYF.